This TCR beta chain emerged from a study of blood T cell repertoires in COVID-19 (dated by TCRdb to the early 2020s). Study-level background: Collaborator samples came from the United States, Italy and Spain and covered acute and convalescent phases of COVID-19. Deeply sampled blood TCRbeta repertoires from subjects exposed to, actively infected with, or recovered from COVID-19 were included in the dataset. The repertoires were released in a freely available public database intended as a resource for research on the immune response to SARS-CoV-2. Where HLA class I and class II types were available, the types were taken from metadata supplied by the sample provider, not from assay-based typing. The prospective study material was composed of cDNA or gDNA derived from T cells, B-cell-depleted T cells, or PBMCs. The sample metadata nearly always contained a de-identified subject ID, COVID-19 status, age in years and sex. The samples were drawn from two sources: the first 160 participants of the ongoing ImmuneRACE study, and 1,000 to 1,500 subjects contributed by 6 global collaborators.

Enrolling through a virtual design, the prospective study's participants ranged in age from roughly 18 to 95 years and lived across 24 United States geographic areas. In the prospective study, participants were assigned to cohorts based on the clinical history participants reported in a screening survey and a study questionnaire. A participant counted as exposed if, within 2 weeks of entering the study, that participant had been in contact with someone who had a PCR-confirmed or clinician-diagnosed COVID-19 case. Each participant in the prospective study had whole blood, serum and a nasopharyngeal or oropharyngeal swab collected by mobile phlebotomists. Additional blood draws and questionnaires over an approximately two-month period could optionally be provided by prospective study participants. Prospective study blood samples were shipped either frozen or at room temperature before DNA extraction.

Taken from the germline V gene (reference sequence), the CDR1 and CDR2 loops are PRHDT and FYEKMQ. From the cysteine up to the phenylalanine, the CDR3 has a length of 13 residues. The read is trimmed to its CDR3 DNA, 39 bases read in frame from base 1. Trimming takes 2 bases from V and 4 bases from J, and the germline ends sit 8 bases apart. About this clone: Its antigen is unknown. No clone much larger than this one lies a single base away; base qualities are absent.

TCRbeta CDR3 regions were amplified from genomic DNA by means of the immunoSEQ Assay, a bias-controlled multiplex PCR. Per the authors' processing: Within the assay, amplification of reference gene primers was used to estimate how many nucleated cells each sample contained. Sequence reads were collapsed and filtered to measure the absolute abundance of every unique TCRbeta CDR3 rearrangement. For each sample, productive Simpson clonality was calculated as the square root of Simpson's diversity index over productive rearrangements. As stored in TCRdb, this immuneACCESS dataset retains in-frame rearrangements with V and J assigned. A fraction of the clones does not appear; measured against another copy, unresolved V genes explain less than half of the discrepancy, and the remainder lacks a known reason. Clone size and the V and J calls come from that table; the DNA yielded D and trimming. Across this sample there are around 160,000 clones, with about 90% seen only once. The ten largest clonotypes hold 3.5% to 4.5% of the sample.

The paper as a whole reports these results and caveats: How much clinical and demographic metadata was included differed by source and by participant, and the metadata was provided uncurated.

The sample was PBMCs or T cells enriched from blood (not recorded which). The chain is encoded by TRBV13 joined to TRBJ1-1, with no confidently assigned D gene. This TCR was sampled from a woman between 40 and 55 years old who had been exposed to COVID-19. Here the CDR3 is given as CASSLRGGTEAFF. The DNA sequence reads TGTGCCAGCAGCTTACGGGGAGGCACTGAAGCTTTCTTT. This CDR3, with the reference TRBV13 and TRBJ1-1 proteins standing in past its ends, gives the full variable domain AAGVIQSPRHLIKEKRETATLKCYPIPRHDTVYWYQQGPGQDPQFLISFYEKMQSDKGSIPDRFSAQQFSDYHSELNMSSLELGDSALYFCASSLRGGTEAFFGQGTRLTVV.